Listed here are 31 T cell receptor beta chains from one sample, sequenced in a study of post-analysis software for immune sequencing data. Whole-study findings and limits: There were about 5 TRBV segments more frequent in patients than controls, and TRBV5-6, TRBV5-1 and TRBV20-1 were among them.

The antigens these receptors bind are not known. cDNA libraries of TCR beta carried unique molecular identifiers. TCRdb re-called the PCR reads through MiXCR, storing one row per CDR3 protein. The sample lists fewer than 850,000 distinct CDR3 sequences, 25% to 30% occurring once. The sample was blood. The receptors stem from a girl between 5 and 17 years old with multiple sclerosis.

This clonotype has just a few counts. The V gene is TRBV7-9, the J gene TRBJ1-2; 8 nucleotides line up with TRBD1. The CDR3 extends over 15 amino acids. Trimming at V came to 7 bases and at J to 8 bases, leaving 15 bases not matched to a gene. Germline V CDR1 and CDR2: SEHNR, FQNEAQ (reference sequence). CDR3 loop: CASTPLTSTGGGYTF. DNA for the CDR3: TGTGCCAGCACCCCTTTGACCTCAACAGGGGGAGGCTACACCTTC.

This clonotype was seen only a few times. This CDR3 reads CASSGRRGETQYF. CDR3 in DNA: TGTGCCAGCAGTGGTCGTCGGGGGGAGACCCAGTACTTC. This chain links TRBV25-1 with TRBJ2-7, with a weak D call TRBD2 (6 bases). TRBJ2-5 explains the end of the DNA better; the J call may be wrong. CDR1 and CDR2 from the germline V gene are MGHDK and SYGVNS. This CDR3 is built from 13 residues.

The V call is TRBV5-1, the J call TRBJ2-1; the D gene could be TRBD1 or TRBD2 (6 bases each). The CDR3 length is 16 residues. V was cut by 4 bases and J by 3 bases, with 17 bases left in between. Germline assignment: CDR1 SGHRS and CDR2 YFSETQ. This CDR3 reads CASSDVRRGFYNEQFF. CDR3 nucleotides: TGCGCCAGCAGCGACGTGAGGAGGGGGTTCTACAATGAGCAGTTCTTC.

The chain employs TRBV20-1 and TRBJ1-5, with TRBD1 matching over 8 bases. The CDR3 totals 16 residues. Trimming cost V 4 bases and J 5 bases; bases outside gene matches: 13. From germline, CDR1 is DFQATT and CDR2 SNEGSKA (reference sequence). For the CDR3, the DNA is TGCAGTGCTATAAGTTTGAGGGACAGGACGCATCAGCCCCAGCATTTT. It codes for CSAISLRDRTHQPQHF.

Concerning this clonotype: Relative to the germline gene, one junction end is altered; a read error may explain this. V is TRBV7-9 and J is TRBJ2-6; 11 bases fit TRBD1. CDR3 size: 17 residues. Per the germline V gene, CDR1 is SEHNR and CDR2 is FQNEAQ (reference sequence). As DNA, the CDR3 is TGTACCAGCAGCACAGGGACAGGGGGCTCTGGGGCCAACGTCCTGACTTTC. This codes for CTSSTGTGGSGANVLTF. The full variable domain, in which reference TRBV7-9 and TRBJ2-6 provide the parts outside the CDR3, is DTGVSQNPRHKITKRGQNVTFRCDPISEHNRLYWYRQTLGQGPEFLTYFQNEAQLEKSRLLSDRFSAERPKGSFSTLEIQRTEQGDSAMYLCTSSTGTGGSGANVLTFGAGSRLTVL.

The chain links TRBV6-2 or TRBV6-3 to TRBJ2-1; maybe TRBD2 (6 bases). V lost 8 bases, J lost 1 base, and 21 bases lay in between. CDR1 and CDR2 from the germline V gene are MNHEY and SVGEGT. This CDR3 is built from 17 residues. Here the CDR3 DNA reads TGTGCCAGCTTTTCTCGGTGGGGGGAGGCTTCCTACAATGAGCAGTTCTTC. Residues: CASFSRWGEASYNEQFF.

In this sample, this clonotype turned up a few times. The rearrangement links TRBV9 to TRBJ2-1; tentative D call: TRBD2 (6 bases). The CDR3 totals 14 residues. With 2 bases removed from V and 5 bases from J, the gap between germline ends came to 11 bases. CDR1 SGDLS and CDR2 YYNGEE come from the germline V gene. The CDR3 nucleotides read TGTGCCAGCAGCGTGGGTGGAGGGGACAATGAGCAGTTCTTC. This sequence encodes CASSVGGGDNEQFF. Variable domain in full (rest from reference TRBV9 and TRBJ2-1): DSGVTQTPKHLITATGQRVTLRCSPRSGDLSVYWYQQSLDQGLQFLIQYYNGEERAKGNILERFSAQQFPDLHSELNLSSLELGDSALYFCASSVGGGDNEQFFGPGTRLTVL.

The rearrangement links TRBV2 to TRBJ1-5; tentative D call: TRBD1 (5 bases). With 3 bases removed from V and 5 bases from J, the gap between germline ends came to 11 bases. This CDR3 region has 14 residues. CDR1 is SNHLY and CDR2 is FYNNEI in the germline V gene. The CDR3 DNA reads TGTGCCAGCAGTGACCAAGGGGAGTATCAGCCCCAGCATTTT. This codes for CASSDQGEYQPQHF.

This clonotype occurred a few times. The CDR3 sequence: CASSLATGIDQPQHF. CDR3 nucleotides: TGCGCCAGCAGCTTGGCTACGGGGATTGATCAGCCCCAGCATTTT. The chain has TRBV5-1 and TRBJ1-5; D not certain. Germline V gene sequence: CDR1 SGHRS, CDR2 YFSETQ. The V and J ends lost 0 bases and 5 bases respectively, with 12 bases between them. The CDR3 loop spans 15 amino acids.

This clonotype turned up a few times. V and J are TRBV12-3 or TRBV12-4 and TRBJ1-1; no reliable D call. The CDR3 loop spans 13 amino acids. V lost 5 bases, J lost 0 bases, and 7 bases lay in between. This chain's CDR3 is CASSREMNTEAFF. The CDR3 DNA reads as TGTGCCAGCAGTCGGGAGATGAACACTGAAGCTTTCTTT.

This clonotype has a handful of counts. The chain has TRBV10-3 and TRBJ1-2; D is possibly TRBD1 (6 bases). Germline CDR1 is ENHRY and CDR2 is SYGVKD. The CDR3 extends over 13 amino acids. The V end lost 5 bases, the J end lost 1 base, and 8 bases lay between the germline ends. The CDR3 nucleotides read TGTGCCATCAGTACAGGGTTTAACTATGGCTACACCTTC. Translation gives CAISTGFNYGYTF.

This clonotype occurred once. This chain links TRBV15 with TRBJ1-5, with D perhaps matching TRBD1 (6 bases). The CDR3 spans 16 residues. The V end was cut by 0 bases, the J end by 4 bases, with 13 bases between. Germline V gene data show CDR1 as LNHNV and CDR2 as YYDKDF (reference sequence). CDR3 region: CATSRDEGTPNQPQHF. For the CDR3, the DNA is TGTGCCACCAGCAGAGATGAGGGGACACCTAATCAGCCCCAGCATTTT.

The gene calls are TRBV4-3 and TRBJ2-7, with no clear D. CDR1 LGHNA and CDR2 YSLEER come from the germline V gene. V was cut by 0 bases and J by 6 bases, with 18 bases left in between. The CDR3 is 16 residues long. The CDR3 reads CASSQDRAAASGEQYF. The CDR3 bases are TGCGCCAGCAGCCAAGATAGGGCTGCTGCGTCGGGCGAGCAGTACTTC.

This chain connects TRBV20-1 to TRBJ2-1; the D gene is possibly TRBD1 (6 bases). Trimming stripped 5 bases from V and 8 bases from J, with 19 bases between. Germline CDR1 DFQATT, CDR2 SNEGSKA (reference sequence). CDR3 length equals 14 residues. The CDR3 sequence: CSAQWTVDKDEQFF. The CDR3 nucleotides are TGCAGTGCTCAATGGACAGTGGACAAGGATGAGCAGTTCTTC.

In its sample, this clonotype was seen a few times. The chain uses TRBV14 and TRBJ2-7; D possibly corresponds to TRBD2 (6 bases). This CDR3 spans 13 amino acids. Trimming stripped 6 bases from V and 2 bases from J, with 11 bases between. Per germline, CDR1 SGHDN and CDR2 FVKESK. CDR3 region: CASRTTGAYEQYF. The CDR3 DNA follows: TGTGCCAGCAGGACAACGGGGGCCTACGAGCAGTACTTC.

V and J are TRBV7-9 and TRBJ1-2; D ambiguous. Germline V CDR1 and CDR2: SEHNR, FQNEAQ (reference sequence). Trimming shortened V by 5 bases and J by 8 bases, and 12 bases separated the two germline ends. This CDR3 spans 12 amino acids. The DNA of the CDR3 is TGTGCCAGCAGCCGAGACGCCAAAGGCTACACCTTC. Translated, it gives CASSRDAKGYTF.

This clonotype was observed a handful of times. V usage is TRBV20-1 and J usage is TRBJ2-5, with 8 bases lining up with TRBD2. J lost 5 bases, V lost 6 bases, and 8 bases had no gene match. In germline, CDR1 is DFQATT, CDR2 SNEGSKA (reference sequence). The CDR3 runs to 13 residues. This chain's CDR3 is CSARLGTRETQYF. DNA for the CDR3: TGCAGTGCCAGATTAGGGACTAGGGAGACCCAGTACTTC.

In regard to this clonotype: It is unclear where the CDR3 begins or ends on the DNA, so no DNA is shown, and the CDR3 is as TCRdb lists it. The chain couples TRBV6-5 to TRBJ2-7; the table assigns TRBD1, which was not confirmed against the DNA. The length of the CDR3 is 18 amino acids, counting both ends. The germline gives CDR1 MNHEY, CDR2 SVGAGI. The CDR3 loop is CASSYVGPGMIGDAEQYF.

A remark on this clonotype: One junction end does not reproduce the germline sequence, and a read error may be involved. The chain is built from TRBV20-1 and TRBJ2-6, with D tentatively TRBD1 (6 bases). Germline lookup yields CDR1 DFQATT and CDR2 SNEGSKA (reference sequence). The CDR3 consists of 14 residues. Written as DNA, the CDR3 is TGCAGTGCCTTACAGGGCTCTGGGGCCAACGTCCCGACTTTC. Translating it yields CSALQGSGANVPTF.

DNA of the CDR3: TGTGCCAGCAGCCAAGAGGTCCGGGACAGGGGAAATAATGAAAAACTGTTTTTT. This translates into CASSQEVRDRGNNEKLFF. The chain links TRBV3-1 to TRBJ1-4; the match to TRBD1 covers 10 bases. This CDR3 has 18 amino acids. CDR1 and CDR2 (germline): LGHDT, YNNKEL (reference sequence). V lost 0 bases, J lost 4 bases, and 8 bases stayed unmatched.

The chain links TRBV5-1 to TRBJ1-4; D might be TRBD1 (6 bases). The V gene's germline CDR1 is SGHRS and CDR2 YFSETQ. There are 15 residues in the CDR3. V lost 0 bases to trimming and J lost 2 bases, with 8 bases between them. The CDR3 here is CASSLEGGTNEKLFF. The CDR3 coding sequence is TGCGCCAGCAGCTTGGAGGGGGGGACTAATGAAAAACTGTTTTTT.

This clonotype is a singleton in its sample. This chain links TRBV14 with TRBJ2-3; D possibly corresponds to TRBD1 (5 bases). Germline V gene data show CDR1 as SGHDN and CDR2 as FVKESK. There are 15 residues in the CDR3. Deletions cut 0 bases from V and 10 bases from J, with 17 bases between. DNA for the CDR3: TGTGCCAGCAGCCAAGACCCCTTTAGGACAAACGCGCAGTATTTT. This codes for CASSQDPFRTNAQYF.

The chain uses TRBV12-3 or TRBV12-4 and TRBJ1-1; no definite D call. The CDR3 sequence is 13 residues long. V shed 3 bases and J shed 8 bases, with 13 bases lying between them. CDR3 amino acids: CASSFTALLEAFF. Written as DNA, the CDR3 is TGTGCCAGCAGTTTTACCGCACTTCTGGAAGCTTTCTTT.

In this sample, this clonotype turned up a few times. J is TRBJ1-1 and V is TRBV4-2; 7 bases are a match to TRBD1. V trimming: 2 bases; J trimming: 1 base; junction bases outside the gene matches: 4. The CDR3 has 15 residues. Germline CDR1 LGHNA, CDR2 YNFKEQ. CDR3 in amino acids: CASSQYWTGNTEAFF. Here the CDR3 DNA reads TGTGCCAGCAGCCAATACTGGACAGGGAACACTGAAGCTTTCTTT.

This clonotype turned up a few times. Written as DNA, the CDR3 is TGTGCCAGCACCCAGGGAGCGGGGACCCAGTACTTC. It specifies CASTQGAGTQYF. V is TRBV6-5 and J is TRBJ2-5; a possible D gene is TRBD2 (6 bases). Germline V gives CDR1 MNHEY, CDR2 SVGAGI. This CDR3 region has 12 residues. V lost 7 bases and J 7 bases, leaving 13 bases between the germline ends.

CDR3 region: CASRSQGDTEAFF. The CDR3 nucleotides are TGTGCCAGCAGATCCCAGGGGGACACTGAAGCTTTCTTT. The V call is TRBV7-9, the J call TRBJ1-1; TRBD1 agrees at 7 bases. The CDR3 sequence is 13 residues long. The junction had 4 bases not matched to a gene; V was cut back by 6 bases and J by 3 bases. Germline V CDR1 and CDR2: SEHNR, FQNEAQ (reference sequence).

CDR3 loop: CASSQGLATDTQYF. CDR3 sequence (DNA): TGTGCCAGCAGCCAAGGTCTGGCTACAGATACGCAGTATTTT. V is TRBV3-1 and J is TRBJ2-3, with no clear D. CDR1 and CDR2 from the germline V gene are LGHDT and YNNKEL (reference sequence). The CDR3 extends over 14 amino acids. V was trimmed by 1 base and J by 3 bases, leaving 8 bases between them.

The rearrangement joins TRBV29-1 to TRBJ1-2, with 8 bases identical to TRBD1. The CDR3 is 12 amino acids. Germline loops: CDR1 SQVTM, CDR2 ANQGSEA. V shed 7 bases and J 8 bases; nucleotides not matched to a gene: 9. Here the CDR3 DNA reads TGCAGCGGTGATTCCGCAGGGGGCGGCTACACCTTC. Translated, it gives CSGDSAGGGYTF.

This clonotype was detected only a few times. The rearrangement links TRBV6-1 to TRBJ2-5; D possibly corresponds to TRBD2 (6 bases). This CDR3 comprises 13 residues. Germline V gives CDR1 MNHNS, CDR2 SASEGT. Between the trimmed V and J ends, which lost 3 bases and 5 bases, there was a span of 10 bases. As DNA, the CDR3 is TGTGCCAGCAGTGACAGTCGGGGGGAGACCCAGTACTTC. Protein: CASSDSRGETQYF.

Written as DNA, the CDR3 is TGTGCCAGCAGCTACACTAGCGGTTTTAGCACAGATACGCAGTATTTT. Translated, it gives CASSYTSGFSTDTQYF. The V and J genes are TRBV11-2 and TRBJ2-3; 8 bases agree with TRBD2. From germline, CDR1 is SGHAT and CDR2 FQNNGV. The length of the CDR3 is 16 residues. V trimming: 4 bases; J trimming: 0 bases; junction bases outside the gene matches: 6. Based on the CDR3 plus reference TRBV11-2 and TRBJ2-3, the full variable domain is EAGVAQSPRYKIIEKRQSVAFWCNPISGHATLYWYQQILGQGPKLLIQFQNNGVVDDSQLPKDRFSAERLKGVDSTLKIQPAKLEDSAVYLCASSYTSGFSTDTQYFGPGTRLTVL.

This chain connects TRBV20-1 to TRBJ2-5; 8 bases match TRBD2. The germline gives CDR1 DFQATT, CDR2 SNEGSKA (reference sequence). V shed 4 bases and J 4 bases; nucleotides not matched to a gene: 11. The CDR3 spans 15 residues. The CDR3 spells CSANPGLDLVETQYF. The CDR3, as DNA: TGCAGTGCTAACCCGGGACTAGATCTCGTAGAGACCCAGTACTTC.